Below, 13 T cell receptor beta chains from the same sample are listed, as sequenced in a study of blood T cell repertoires in COVID-19. The table came from immunoSEQ multiplex PCR; TCRdb's copy has only in-frame clones and leaves some out. The data show some 120,000 clones, with approximately 80% seen just once and over 9.5% held by the top ten. The sequenced sample consisted of peripheral blood. These receptors originate from a man aged 55 to 70 with acute or convalescent COVID-19.

The chain uses TRBV28 and TRBJ1-4, with TRBD1 matching 7 bases. Germline assignment: CDR1 MDHEN and CDR2 SYDVKM. V lost 6 bases to trimming and J lost 0 bases; unmatched junction nucleotides: 16. The length of the CDR3 is 19 residues. This CDR3 reads CASSLSDRSPLATNEKLFF. CDR3 nucleotide sequence: TGTGCCAGCAGCCTCTCGGACAGGAGCCCCCTTGCAACTAATGAAAAACTGTTTTTT.

The V gene is TRBV10-3, the J gene TRBJ1-6, with D perhaps matching TRBD1 (6 bases). V shed 10 bases and J shed 6 bases, with 13 bases lying between them. This CDR3 region has 13 residues. The germline CDR1 and CDR2 sequences are ENHRY and SYGVKD. CDR3: CATVQGRNSPLHF. The CDR3 DNA is TGTGCCACCGTACAGGGACGTAATTCACCCCTCCACTTT.

The V call is TRBV6-5, the J call TRBJ2-7; 9 bases are a match to TRBD1. J gave up 2 bases and V 5 bases, and 4 bases lay outside the gene matches. Germline V lookup: CDR1 MNHEY, CDR2 SVGAGI. The CDR3 runs 14 residues. The CDR3 reads CASSPDRGAYEQYF. The CDR3 DNA follows: TGTGCCAGCAGTCCCGACAGGGGGGCCTACGAGCAGTACTTC.

V gene TRBV7-3 combines with J gene TRBJ2-1, with 12 bases fitting TRBD2. Germline V gene lookup returns CDR1 SGHTA and CDR2 FQGTGA. This CDR3 is built from 16 residues. The J segment lost 9 bases and the V segment lost 1 base, leaving 7 bases of the junction unmatched. The DNA for the CDR3 is TGTGCCAGCAGCTTAAGCCTAGCGGGAGGGCGCGGTGAGCAGTTCTTC. It codes for CASSLSLAGGRGEQFF.

This clone was recorded once. The V gene is TRBV30, the J gene TRBJ1-4; 7 bases align to TRBD1. In germline, CDR1 is GTSNPN, CDR2 SVGIG (reference sequence). J lost 6 bases, V lost 3 bases, and 7 bases had no gene match. This CDR3 contains 14 residues. Here the CDR3 reads CAWRRDRAHEKLFF. The CDR3 bases are TGTGCCTGGAGACGGGACAGAGCGCATGAAAAACTGTTTTTT.

In DNA, the CDR3 is TGTGCCAGCAGCCCGTCTTTGGCGGGTGGCAATGAGCAGTTCTTC. It translates to CASSPSLAGGNEQFF. V gene TRBV11-3 combines with J gene TRBJ2-1, with D possibly being TRBD2 (5 bases). Germline CDR1 SGHNT, CDR2 YENEEA. This CDR3 is built from 15 residues. Trimming shortened V by 5 bases and J by 6 bases, and 17 bases separated the two germline ends.

The chain carries TRBV7-3 and TRBJ2-7, with 9 bases fitting TRBD1. The J segment lost 5 bases and the V segment lost 8 bases, leaving 4 bases of the junction unmatched. The CDR3 runs 12 residues. CDR1 is SGHTA and CDR2 is FQGTGA in the germline V gene. The CDR3 sequence: CASGTGFHEQYF. In DNA, the CDR3 is TGTGCCAGCGGGACAGGGTTCCACGAGCAGTACTTC.

There are a few counts of this clone. The chain joins TRBV27 to TRBJ1-1; 7 bases are a match to TRBD1. This CDR3 has 14 residues. Germline trimming cut 5 bases from V and 9 bases from J; bases unmatched to any gene: 12. CDR1 is MNHEY, CDR2 SMNVEV, per germline (reference sequence). In nucleotides, the CDR3 is TGTGCCAGCAGTGCGGGGCTCGGGACAGCTAAAGCTTTCTTT. Amino acid sequence: CASSAGLGTAKAFF.

The genes are TRBV7-9 and TRBJ2-3; D may be TRBD1 (5 bases). Germline V gene sequence: CDR1 SEHNR, CDR2 FQNEAQ (reference sequence). V dropped 2 bases and J dropped 4 bases, with 16 bases sitting between them. The CDR3 contains 16 residues. CDR3 DNA sequence: TGTGCCAGCAGCTTATGGCAGGGAATATCCCCAGATACGCAGTATTTT. Encoded protein: CASSLWQGISPDTQYF.

The gene calls are TRBV2 and TRBJ1-4, with 9 bases lining up with TRBD1. The germline gives CDR1 SNHLY, CDR2 FYNNEI. CDR3 size: 17 residues. V was pared by 3 bases and J by 6 bases, with 11 bases of the junction left unmatched. In nucleotides, the CDR3 is TGTGCCAGCAGTGACTCTTCACCGGGGACAGGGCATGAAAAACTGTTTTTT. Translation: CASSDSSPGTGHEKLFF.

This clone appeared a few times. The gene calls are TRBV2 and TRBJ1-2, with no clear D. The V end was cut by 6 bases, the J end by 1 base, with 9 bases between. The germline V gene has CDR1 SNHLY and CDR2 FYNNEI. This CDR3 region has 13 residues. The CDR3 bases are TGTGCCAGCAGCCCGGGTTATAACTATGGCTACACCTTC. The encoded protein is CASSPGYNYGYTF. The variable domain in full, completed from reference TRBV2 and TRBJ1-2, reads EPEVTQTPSHQVTQMGQEVILRCVPISNHLYFYWYRQILGQKVEFLVSFYNNEISEKSEIFDDQFSVERPDGSNFTLKIRSTKLEDSAMYFCASSPGYNYGYTFGSGTRLTVV.

The CDR3 sequence is CASSETGVVYGYTF. CDR3 sequence (DNA): TGTGCCAGTAGTGAAACAGGGGTGGTCTATGGCTACACCTTC. The V call is TRBV19, the J call TRBJ1-2, with 7 positions matching TRBD1. CDR3 size: 14 residues. CDR1 is LNHDA, CDR2 SQIVND, per germline (reference sequence). J gave up 4 bases and V 5 bases, and 7 bases lay outside the gene matches.

The CDR3 bases are TGTGCCAGCAGTTTAACTTTTACCGGGGTTAACTATGGCTACACCTTC. It is translated as CASSLTFTGVNYGYTF. The chain combines TRBV27 with TRBJ1-2; no clear D. CDR3 size: 16 residues. CDR1 is MNHEY and CDR2 is SMNVEV in the germline V gene (reference sequence). The ends were cut back, 2 bases at V and 1 base at J, with 14 bases in the middle.